The T cell receptor beta chain under discussion was sequenced for a study of shared clonotypes between healthy human individuals. The data were produced by immunoSEQ multiplex PCR, yet TCRdb's version contains in-frame clones alone and is incomplete. The table has 1.6 million or so clones, around 97% seen once. Whole-study findings and limits: Lower generation probabilities were found for non-shared clonotypes than for those shared by all four donors.

The germline CDR1 and CDR2 sequences are MGHRA and YSYEKL. With 4 bases removed from V and 8 bases from J, the gap between germline ends came to 17 bases. The CDR3 extends over 14 amino acids. About this clone: Its target is not known.

The TCR comes from a man aged 25 to 45 in good health. Material for sequencing was naive CD4+ T cells sorted from blood. Subset meaning: CD45RA+ positively selected. The rearrangement links TRBV4-1 to TRBJ1-2; tentatively, D is TRBD1 (5 bases). CDR3 amino acids: CASSPGARSRGYTF. Here the CDR3 DNA reads TGCGCCAGCAGCCCCGGGGCGCGGTCGAGAGGCTACACCTTC.